One TCR beta chain is described in this entry. This entry comes from a study of blood T cell repertoires in COVID-19. At the level of the study: Sites in the United States, Italy and Spain provided acute and convalescent COVID-19 samples. PBMCs, B-cell-depleted T cells, or T cells were the source of the cDNA or gDNA that made up the material.

As processed by the authors: The authors estimated nucleated cell counts from reference gene primer amplification. Profiled with immunoSEQ multiplex PCR; TCRdb holds only in-frame clones, not every one. V, J and clone size are those of that table, while D and trimming were read from the DNA. The sample has about 200,000 clones, over 75% seen once. This CDR3 has 13 amino acids. In germline, CDR1 is SEHNR, CDR2 FQNEAQ (reference sequence). V trimming: 11 bases; J trimming: 8 bases; junction bases outside the gene matches: 9. The sequence derives from a man aged 50-60 years with acute or convalescent COVID-19. The specimen was peripheral blood. The chain links TRBV7-9 to TRBJ2-2, with 9 bases fitting TRBD2. The CDR3 DNA reads TGTGCCGGGGGACTAGCTCGGGCAGGGGAGCTGTTTTTT. It is translated as CAGGLARAGELFF.